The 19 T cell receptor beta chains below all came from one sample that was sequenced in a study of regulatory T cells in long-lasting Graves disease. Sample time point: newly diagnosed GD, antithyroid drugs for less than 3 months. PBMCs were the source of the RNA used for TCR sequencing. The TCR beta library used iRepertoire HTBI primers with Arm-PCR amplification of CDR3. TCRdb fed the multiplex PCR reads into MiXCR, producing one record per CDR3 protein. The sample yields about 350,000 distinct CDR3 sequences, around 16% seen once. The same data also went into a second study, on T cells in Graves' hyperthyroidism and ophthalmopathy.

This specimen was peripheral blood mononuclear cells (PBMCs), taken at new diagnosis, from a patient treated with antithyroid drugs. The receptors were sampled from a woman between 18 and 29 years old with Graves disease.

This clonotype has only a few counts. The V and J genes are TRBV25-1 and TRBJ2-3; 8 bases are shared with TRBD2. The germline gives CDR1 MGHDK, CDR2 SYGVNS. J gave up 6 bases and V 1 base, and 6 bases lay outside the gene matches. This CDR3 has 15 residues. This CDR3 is CASSELSSGDDTQYF. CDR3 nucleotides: TGTGCCAGCAGTGAATTGAGTAGCGGGGACGATACGCAGTATTTT.

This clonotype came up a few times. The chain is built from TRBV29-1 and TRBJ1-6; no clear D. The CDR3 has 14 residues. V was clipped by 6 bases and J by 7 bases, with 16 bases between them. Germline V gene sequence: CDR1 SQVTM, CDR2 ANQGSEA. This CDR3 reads CSVRVDRINSPLHF. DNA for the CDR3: TGCAGCGTACGAGTGGACCGGATCAATTCACCCCTCCACTTT.

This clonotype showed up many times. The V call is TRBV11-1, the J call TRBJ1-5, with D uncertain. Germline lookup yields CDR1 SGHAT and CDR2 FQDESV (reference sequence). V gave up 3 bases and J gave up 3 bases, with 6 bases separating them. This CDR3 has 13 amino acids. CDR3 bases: TGTGCCAGCAGCTTGACACACAATCAGCCCCAGCATTTT. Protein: CASSLTHNQPQHF.

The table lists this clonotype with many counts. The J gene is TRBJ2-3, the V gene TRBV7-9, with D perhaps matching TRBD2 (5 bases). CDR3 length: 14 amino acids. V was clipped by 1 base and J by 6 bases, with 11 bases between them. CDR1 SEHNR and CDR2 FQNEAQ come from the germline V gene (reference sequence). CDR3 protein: CASSLGTPDDTQYF. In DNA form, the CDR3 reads TGTGCCAGCAGCTTAGGGACTCCCGATGATACGCAGTATTTT.

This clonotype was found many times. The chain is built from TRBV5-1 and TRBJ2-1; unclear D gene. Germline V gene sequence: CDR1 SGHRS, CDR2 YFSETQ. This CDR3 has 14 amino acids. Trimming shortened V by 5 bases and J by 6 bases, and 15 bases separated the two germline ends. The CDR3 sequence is CASRATDPLNEQFF. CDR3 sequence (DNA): TGCGCCAGCAGGGCAACGGATCCCCTCAATGAGCAGTTCTTC.

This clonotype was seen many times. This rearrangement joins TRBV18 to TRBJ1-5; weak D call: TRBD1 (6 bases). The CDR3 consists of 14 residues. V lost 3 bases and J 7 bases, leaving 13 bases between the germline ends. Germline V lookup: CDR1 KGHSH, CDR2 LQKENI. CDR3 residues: CASSPPGGSQPQHF. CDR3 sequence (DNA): TGTGCCAGCTCACCCCCTGGGGGCAGCCAGCCCCAGCATTTT.

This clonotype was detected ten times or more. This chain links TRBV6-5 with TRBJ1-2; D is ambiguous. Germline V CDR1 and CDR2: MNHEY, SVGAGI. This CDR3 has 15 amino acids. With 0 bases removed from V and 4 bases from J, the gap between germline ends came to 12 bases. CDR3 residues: CASSYSKPASYGYTF. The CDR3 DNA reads TGTGCCAGCAGTTACTCGAAGCCGGCCTCCTATGGCTACACCTTC.

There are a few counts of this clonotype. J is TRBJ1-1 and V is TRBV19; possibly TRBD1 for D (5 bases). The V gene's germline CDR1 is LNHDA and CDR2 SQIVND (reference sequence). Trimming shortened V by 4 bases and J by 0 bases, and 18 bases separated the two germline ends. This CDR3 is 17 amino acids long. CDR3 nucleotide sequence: TGTGCCAGTAGTACCCCCCCTGACAGAACTATGAACACTGAAGCTTTCTTT. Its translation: CASSTPPDRTMNTEAFF.

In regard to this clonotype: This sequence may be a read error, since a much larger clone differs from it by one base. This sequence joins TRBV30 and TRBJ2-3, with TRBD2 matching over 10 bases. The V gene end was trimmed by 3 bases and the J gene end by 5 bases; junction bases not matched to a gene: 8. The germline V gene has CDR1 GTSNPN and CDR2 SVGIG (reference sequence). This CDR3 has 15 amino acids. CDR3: CAWSVSGGVKDTQYF. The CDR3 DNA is TGTGCCTGGAGCGTGAGCGGGGGGGTCAAAGATACGCAGTATTTT. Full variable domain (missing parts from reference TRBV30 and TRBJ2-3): SQTIHQWPATLVQPVGSPLSLECTVEGTSNPNLYWYRQAAGRGLQLLFYSVGIGQISSEVPQNLSASRPQDRQFILSSKKLLLSDSGFYLCAWSVSGGVKDTQYFGPGTRLTVL.

The CDR3 sequence is CASSGGLAGRETQYF. The DNA for the CDR3 is TGTGCCAGCAGCGGGGGACTAGCAGGTCGAGAGACCCAGTACTTC. The rearrangement links TRBV9 to TRBJ2-5, with 9 bases matching TRBD2. The CDR3 covers 15 residues. Germline assignment: CDR1 SGDLS and CDR2 YYNGEE. V shed 3 bases, J shed 4 bases, and the junction held 7 bases outside the gene matches.

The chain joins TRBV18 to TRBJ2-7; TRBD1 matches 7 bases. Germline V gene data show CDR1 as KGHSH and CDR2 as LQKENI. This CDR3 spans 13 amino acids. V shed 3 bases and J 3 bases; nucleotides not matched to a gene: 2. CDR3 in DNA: TGTGCCAGCTCACCGGACAGGAACTACGAGCAGTACTTC. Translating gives CASSPDRNYEQYF.

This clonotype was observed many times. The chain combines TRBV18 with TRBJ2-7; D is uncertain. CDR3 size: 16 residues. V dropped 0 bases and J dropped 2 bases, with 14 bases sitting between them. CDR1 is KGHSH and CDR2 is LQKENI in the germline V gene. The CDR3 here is CASSPPSSKPAYEQYF. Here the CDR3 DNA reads TGTGCCAGCTCACCACCGTCGTCTAAACCCGCCTACGAGCAGTACTTC.

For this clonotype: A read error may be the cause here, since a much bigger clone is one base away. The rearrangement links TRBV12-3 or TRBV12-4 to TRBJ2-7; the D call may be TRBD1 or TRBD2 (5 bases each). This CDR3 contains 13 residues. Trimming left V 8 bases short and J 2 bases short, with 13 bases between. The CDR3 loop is CASGRDGAYEQYF. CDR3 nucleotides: TGTGCCAGCGGACGGGACGGAGCCTACGAGCAGTACTTC.

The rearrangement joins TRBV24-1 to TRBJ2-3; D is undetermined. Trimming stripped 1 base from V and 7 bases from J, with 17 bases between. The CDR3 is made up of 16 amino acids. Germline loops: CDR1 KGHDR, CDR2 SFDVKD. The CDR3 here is CATSDLETQIPYTQYF. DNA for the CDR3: TGTGCCACCAGTGATTTAGAAACGCAGATACCCTATACGCAGTATTTT.

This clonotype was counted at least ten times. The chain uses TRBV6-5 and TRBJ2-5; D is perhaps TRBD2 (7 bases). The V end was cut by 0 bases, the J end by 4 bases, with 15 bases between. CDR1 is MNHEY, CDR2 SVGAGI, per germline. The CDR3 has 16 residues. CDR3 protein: CASSYSRGGVPETQYF. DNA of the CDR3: TGTGCCAGCAGTTACTCGCGCGGGGGCGTCCCAGAGACCCAGTACTTC.

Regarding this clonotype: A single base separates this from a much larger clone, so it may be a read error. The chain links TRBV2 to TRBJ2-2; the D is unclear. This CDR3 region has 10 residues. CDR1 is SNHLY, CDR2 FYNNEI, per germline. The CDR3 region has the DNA TGTGCCGGCAGAGACGGGGAGCTGTTTTTT. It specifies CAGRDGELFF.

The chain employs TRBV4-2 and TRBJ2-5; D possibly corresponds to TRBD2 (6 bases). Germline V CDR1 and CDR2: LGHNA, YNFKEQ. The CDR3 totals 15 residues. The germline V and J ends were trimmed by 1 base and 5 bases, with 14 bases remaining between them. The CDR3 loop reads CASSQAFGSLETQYF. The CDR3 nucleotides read TGTGCCAGCAGCCAAGCATTCGGGAGTTTGGAGACCCAGTACTTC.

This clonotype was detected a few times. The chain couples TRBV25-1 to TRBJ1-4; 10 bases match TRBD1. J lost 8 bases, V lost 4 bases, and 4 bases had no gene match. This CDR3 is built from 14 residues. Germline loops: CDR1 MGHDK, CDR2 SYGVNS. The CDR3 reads CASSADRGREKLFF. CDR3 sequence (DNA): TGTGCCAGCAGTGCTGACAGGGGGCGCGAAAAACTGTTTTTT.

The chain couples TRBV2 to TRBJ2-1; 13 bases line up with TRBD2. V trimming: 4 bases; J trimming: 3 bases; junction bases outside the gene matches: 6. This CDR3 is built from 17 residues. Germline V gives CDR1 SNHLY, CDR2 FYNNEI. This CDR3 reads CASSGGTSGAYYNEQFF. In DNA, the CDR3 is TGTGCCAGCAGTGGTGGGACTAGCGGGGCTTACTACAATGAGCAGTTCTTC.